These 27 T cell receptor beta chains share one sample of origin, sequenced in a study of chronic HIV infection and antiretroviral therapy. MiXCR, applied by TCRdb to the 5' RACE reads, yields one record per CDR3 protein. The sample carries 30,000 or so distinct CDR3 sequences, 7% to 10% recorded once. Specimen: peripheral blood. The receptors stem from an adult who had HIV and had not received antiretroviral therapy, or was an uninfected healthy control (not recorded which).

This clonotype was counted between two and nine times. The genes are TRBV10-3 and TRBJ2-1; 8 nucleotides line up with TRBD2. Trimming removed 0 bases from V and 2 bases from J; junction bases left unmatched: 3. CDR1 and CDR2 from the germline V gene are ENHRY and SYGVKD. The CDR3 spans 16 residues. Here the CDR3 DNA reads TGTGCCATCAGTGAGTCGTTAGCGGGACCCTACAATGAGCAGTTCTTC. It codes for CAISESLAGPYNEQFF.

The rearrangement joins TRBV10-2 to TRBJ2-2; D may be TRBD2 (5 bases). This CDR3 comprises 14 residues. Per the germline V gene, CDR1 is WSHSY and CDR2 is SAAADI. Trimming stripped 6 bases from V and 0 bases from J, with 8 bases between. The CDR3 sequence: CASRRATNTGELFF. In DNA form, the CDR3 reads TGCGCCAGCAGGCGGGCCACGAACACCGGGGAGCTGTTTTTT.

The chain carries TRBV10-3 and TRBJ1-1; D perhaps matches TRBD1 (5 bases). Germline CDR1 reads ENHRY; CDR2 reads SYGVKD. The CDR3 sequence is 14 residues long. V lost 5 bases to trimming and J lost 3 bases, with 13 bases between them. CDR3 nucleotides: TGTGCCATCAGTCCGGGGGTTTCGGACACTGAAGCTTTCTTT. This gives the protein CAISPGVSDTEAFF.

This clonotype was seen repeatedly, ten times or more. The CDR3 is CSARTGDYEQYF. CDR3 sequence (DNA): TGCAGTGCGAGGACAGGGGACTACGAGCAGTACTTC. The gene calls are TRBV20-1 and TRBJ2-7; 9 nucleotides line up with TRBD1. CDR3 length equals 12 residues. Germline CDR1 reads DFQATT; CDR2 reads SNEGSKA (reference sequence). J was trimmed by 3 bases and V by 6 bases; bases with no gene match: 3.

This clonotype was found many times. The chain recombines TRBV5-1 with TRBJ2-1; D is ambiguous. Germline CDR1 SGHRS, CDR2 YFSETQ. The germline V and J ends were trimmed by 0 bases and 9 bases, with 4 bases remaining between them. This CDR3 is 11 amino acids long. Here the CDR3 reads CASSLGTEQFF. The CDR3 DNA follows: TGCGCCAGCAGCTTGGGGACTGAGCAGTTCTTC.

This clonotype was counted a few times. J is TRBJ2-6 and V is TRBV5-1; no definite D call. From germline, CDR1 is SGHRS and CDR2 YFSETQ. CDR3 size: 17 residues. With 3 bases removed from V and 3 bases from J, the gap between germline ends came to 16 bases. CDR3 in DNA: TGCGCCAGCAGCTCCATGCTGGGGTCGGGTGGGGCCAACGTCCTGACTTTC. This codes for CASSSMLGSGGANVLTF. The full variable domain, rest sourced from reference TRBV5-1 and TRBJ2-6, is KAGVTQTPRYLIKTRGQQVTLSCSPISGHRSVSWYQQTPGQGLQFLFEYFSETQRNKGNFPGRFSGRQFSNSRSEMNVSTLELGDSALYLCASSSMLGSGGANVLTFGAGSRLTVL.

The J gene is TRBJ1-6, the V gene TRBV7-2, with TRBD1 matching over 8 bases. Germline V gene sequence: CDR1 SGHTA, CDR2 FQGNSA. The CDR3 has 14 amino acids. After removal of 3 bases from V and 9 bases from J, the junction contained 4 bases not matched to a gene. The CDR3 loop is CASSLSGGGSPLHF. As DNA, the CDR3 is TGTGCCAGCAGCTTGTCAGGGGGCGGTTCACCCCTCCACTTT.

This CDR3 is CASSLPIAGGTDTQYF. The DNA for the CDR3 is TGCGCCAGCAGCTTGCCCATAGCGGGGGGCACAGATACGCAGTATTTT. The V call is TRBV5-1, the J call TRBJ2-3, with TRBD2 matching over 9 bases. V trimming: 1 base; J trimming: 1 base; junction bases outside the gene matches: 4. This CDR3 spans 16 amino acids. Germline CDR1 SGHRS, CDR2 YFSETQ.

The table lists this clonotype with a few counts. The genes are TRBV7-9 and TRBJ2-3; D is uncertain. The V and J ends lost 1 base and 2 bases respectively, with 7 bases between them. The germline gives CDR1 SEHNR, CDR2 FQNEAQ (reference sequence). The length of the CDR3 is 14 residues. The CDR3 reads CASSLEGNTDTQYF. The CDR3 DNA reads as TGTGCCAGCAGCTTAGAGGGCAACACAGATACGCAGTATTTT.

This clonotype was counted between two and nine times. The chain's CDR3 is CSAERGRSTDTQYF. CDR3 coding DNA: TGCAGCGCAGAAAGGGGGCGCAGCACAGATACGCAGTATTTT. The chain links TRBV29-1 to TRBJ2-3; 7 bases match TRBD1. The CDR3 is 14 amino acids. After removal of 7 bases from V and 0 bases from J, the junction contained 7 bases not matched to a gene. The germline gives CDR1 SQVTM, CDR2 ANQGSEA.

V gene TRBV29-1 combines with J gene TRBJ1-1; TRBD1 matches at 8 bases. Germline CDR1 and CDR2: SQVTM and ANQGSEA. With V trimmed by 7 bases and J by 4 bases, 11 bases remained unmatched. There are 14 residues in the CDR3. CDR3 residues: CSGRPGGWGTEAFF. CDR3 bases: TGCAGCGGGCGGCCAGGGGGCTGGGGCACTGAAGCTTTCTTT. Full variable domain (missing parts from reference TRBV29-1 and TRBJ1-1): SAVISQKPSRDICQRGTSLTIQCQVDSQVTMMFWYRQQPGQSLTLIATANQGSEATYESGFVIDKFPISRPNLTFSTLTVSNMSPEDSSIYLCSGRPGGWGTEAFFGQGTRLTVV.

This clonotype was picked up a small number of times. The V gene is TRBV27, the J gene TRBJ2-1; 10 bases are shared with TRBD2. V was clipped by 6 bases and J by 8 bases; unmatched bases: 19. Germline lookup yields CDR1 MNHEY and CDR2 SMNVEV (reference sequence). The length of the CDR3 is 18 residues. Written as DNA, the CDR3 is TGTGCCAGCAGCAAACTAAGCGGGAGGGCCTCCCTAGGGGATGAGCAGTTCTTC. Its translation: CASSKLSGRASLGDEQFF.

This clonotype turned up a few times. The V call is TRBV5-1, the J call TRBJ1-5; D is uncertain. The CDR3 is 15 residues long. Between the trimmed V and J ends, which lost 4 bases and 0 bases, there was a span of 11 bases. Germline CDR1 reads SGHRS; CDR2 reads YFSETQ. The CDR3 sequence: CASSHGPDSNQPQHF. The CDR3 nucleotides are TGCGCCAGCAGCCATGGACCGGATAGCAATCAGCCCCAGCATTTT.

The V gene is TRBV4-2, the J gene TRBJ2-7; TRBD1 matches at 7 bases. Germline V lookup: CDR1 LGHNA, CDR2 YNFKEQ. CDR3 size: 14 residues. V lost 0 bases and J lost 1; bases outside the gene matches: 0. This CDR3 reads CASSQEGQSYEQYF. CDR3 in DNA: TGTGCCAGCAGCCAAGAGGGACAGTCCTACGAGCAGTACTTC.

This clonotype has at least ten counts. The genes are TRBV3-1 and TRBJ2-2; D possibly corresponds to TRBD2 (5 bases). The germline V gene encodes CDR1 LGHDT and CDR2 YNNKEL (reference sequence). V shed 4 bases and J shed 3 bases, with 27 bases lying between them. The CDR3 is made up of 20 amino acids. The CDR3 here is CASSPFSDGARQTDTGELFF. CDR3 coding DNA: TGTGCCAGCAGCCCTTTTAGCGACGGCGCGAGACAAACGGACACCGGGGAGCTGTTTTTT.

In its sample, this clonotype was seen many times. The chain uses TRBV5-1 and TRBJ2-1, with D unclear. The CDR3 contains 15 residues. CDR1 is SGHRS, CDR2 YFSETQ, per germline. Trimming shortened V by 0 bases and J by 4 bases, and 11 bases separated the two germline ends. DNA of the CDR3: TGCGCCAGCAGCTTGGAAGTAGGGCCATACAATGAGCAGTTCTTC. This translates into CASSLEVGPYNEQFF.

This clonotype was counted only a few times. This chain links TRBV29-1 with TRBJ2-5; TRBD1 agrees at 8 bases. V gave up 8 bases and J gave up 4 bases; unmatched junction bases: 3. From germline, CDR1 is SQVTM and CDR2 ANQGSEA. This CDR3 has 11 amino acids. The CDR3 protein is CSSGQGETQYF. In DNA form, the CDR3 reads TGCAGCTCAGGACAGGGAGAGACCCAGTACTTC.

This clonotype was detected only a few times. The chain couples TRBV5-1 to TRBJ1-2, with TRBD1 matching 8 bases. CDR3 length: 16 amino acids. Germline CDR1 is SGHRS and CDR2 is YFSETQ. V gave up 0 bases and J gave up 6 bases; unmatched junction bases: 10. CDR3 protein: CASSLVLQQGGDGYTF. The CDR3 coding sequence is TGCGCCAGCAGCTTGGTCCTCCAACAGGGGGGCGATGGCTACACCTTC.

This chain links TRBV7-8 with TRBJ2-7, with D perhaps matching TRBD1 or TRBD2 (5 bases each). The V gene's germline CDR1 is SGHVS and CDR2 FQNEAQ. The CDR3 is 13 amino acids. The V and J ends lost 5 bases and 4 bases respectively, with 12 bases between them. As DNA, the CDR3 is TGTGCCAGCAGCCCACGGGGACGGTACGAGCAGTACTTC. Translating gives CASSPRGRYEQYF.

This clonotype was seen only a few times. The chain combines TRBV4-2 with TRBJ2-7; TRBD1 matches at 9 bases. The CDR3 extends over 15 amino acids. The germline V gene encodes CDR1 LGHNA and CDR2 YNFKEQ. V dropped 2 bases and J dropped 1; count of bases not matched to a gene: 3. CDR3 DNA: TGTGCCAGCAGCCAACCGGGGACAGGGTCCTACGAGCAGTACTTC. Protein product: CASSQPGTGSYEQYF.

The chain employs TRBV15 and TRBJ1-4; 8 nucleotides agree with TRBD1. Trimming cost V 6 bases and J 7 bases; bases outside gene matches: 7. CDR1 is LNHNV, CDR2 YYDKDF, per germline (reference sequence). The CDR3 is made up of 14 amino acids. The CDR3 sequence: CATRLQGTGEKLFF. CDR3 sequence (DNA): TGTGCCACCAGGTTACAGGGGACAGGTGAAAAACTGTTTTTT.

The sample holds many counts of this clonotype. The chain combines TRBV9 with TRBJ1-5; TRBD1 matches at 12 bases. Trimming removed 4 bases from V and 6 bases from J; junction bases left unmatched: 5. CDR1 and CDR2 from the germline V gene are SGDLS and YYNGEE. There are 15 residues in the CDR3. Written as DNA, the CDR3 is TGTGCCAGCAGCCCAGGGACAGGGGGCGGTCAGCCCCAGCATTTT. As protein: CASSPGTGGGQPQHF.

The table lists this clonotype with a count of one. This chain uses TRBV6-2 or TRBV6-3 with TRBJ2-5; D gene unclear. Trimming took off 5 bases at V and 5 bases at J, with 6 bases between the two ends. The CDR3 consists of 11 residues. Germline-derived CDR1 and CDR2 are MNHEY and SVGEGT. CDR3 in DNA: TGTGCCAGCAGTGCCGGTGAGACCCAGTACTTC. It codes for CASSAGETQYF.

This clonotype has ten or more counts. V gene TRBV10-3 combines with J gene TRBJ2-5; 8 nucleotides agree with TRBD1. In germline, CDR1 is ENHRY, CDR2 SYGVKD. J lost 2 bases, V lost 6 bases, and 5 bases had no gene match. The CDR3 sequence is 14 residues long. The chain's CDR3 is CAISVRDRQETQYF. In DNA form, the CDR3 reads TGTGCCATCAGCGTCCGGGACAGGCAAGAGACCCAGTACTTC.

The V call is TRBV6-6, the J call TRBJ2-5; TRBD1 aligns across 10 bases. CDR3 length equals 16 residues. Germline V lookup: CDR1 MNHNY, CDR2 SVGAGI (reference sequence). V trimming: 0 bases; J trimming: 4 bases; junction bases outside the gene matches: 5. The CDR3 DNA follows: TGTGCCAGCAGTTACTCCGGGACAGGGGAAGGAGAGACCCAGTACTTC. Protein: CASSYSGTGEGETQYF.

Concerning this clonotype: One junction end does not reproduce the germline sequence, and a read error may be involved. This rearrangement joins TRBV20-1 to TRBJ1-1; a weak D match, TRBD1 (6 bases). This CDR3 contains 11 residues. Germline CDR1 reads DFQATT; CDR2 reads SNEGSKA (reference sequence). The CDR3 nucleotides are TGCAGCGCTAGAGAGAACAGGGCAGCTTTCTTT. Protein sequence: CSARENRAAFF.

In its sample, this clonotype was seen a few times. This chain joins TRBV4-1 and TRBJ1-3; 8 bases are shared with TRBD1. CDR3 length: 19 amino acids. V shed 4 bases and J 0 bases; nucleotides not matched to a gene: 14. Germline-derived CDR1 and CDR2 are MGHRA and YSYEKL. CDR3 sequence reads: CASSRVGGQGLLSGNTIYF. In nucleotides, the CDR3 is TGCGCCAGCAGCCGTGTTGGAGGACAGGGCCTACTCTCTGGAAACACCATATATTTT.